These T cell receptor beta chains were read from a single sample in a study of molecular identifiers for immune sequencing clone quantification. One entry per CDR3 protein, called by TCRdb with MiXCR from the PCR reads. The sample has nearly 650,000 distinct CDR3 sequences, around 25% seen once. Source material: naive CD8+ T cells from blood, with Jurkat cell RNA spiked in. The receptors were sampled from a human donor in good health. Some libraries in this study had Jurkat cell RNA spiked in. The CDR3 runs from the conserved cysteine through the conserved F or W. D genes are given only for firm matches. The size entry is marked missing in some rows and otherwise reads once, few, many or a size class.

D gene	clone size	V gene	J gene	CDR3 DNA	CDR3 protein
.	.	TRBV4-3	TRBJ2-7	TGCGCCAGCAGCCAATCCGCAGGTCAGTTCTACGAGCAGTACTTC	CASSQSAGQFYEQYF
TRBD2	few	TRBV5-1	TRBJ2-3	TGCGCCAGCACTTCATATAGCGGGAGCACAGATACGCAGTATTTT	CASTSYSGSTDTQYF
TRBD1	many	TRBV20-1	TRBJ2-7	TGCAGTGCCGGGGACAGGGGAACCTACGAGCAGTACTTC	CSAGDRGTYEQYF
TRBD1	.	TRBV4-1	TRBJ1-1	TGCGCCAGCAGCCCCGTCCCGGGACAGGCCCGAGAAGCTTTCTTT	CASSPVPGQAREAFF
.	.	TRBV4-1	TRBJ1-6	TGCGCCAGCAGCCAGGAACTTAATTCACCCCTCCACTTT	CASSQELNSPLHF
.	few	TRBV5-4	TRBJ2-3	TGTGCCAGCAGCTTGGCGGGGGATCGGGGAGATACGCAGTATTTT	CASSLAGDRGDTQYF
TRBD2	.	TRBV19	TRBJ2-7	TGTGCCAGTAGTATTAGCGGGGAATTCTACGAGCAGTACTTC	CASSISGEFYEQYF
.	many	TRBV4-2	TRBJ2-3	TGTGCCAGCAGCCAAGGAGGCTTTACTAGCACAGATACGCAGTATTTT	CASSQGGFTSTDTQYF
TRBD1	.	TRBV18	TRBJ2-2	TGTGCCAGCTCAACGATCCGGGACAGGGGGCTCTATCGGAGCGGGGAGCTGTTTTTT	CASSTIRDRGLYRSGELFF
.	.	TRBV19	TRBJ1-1	TGTGCCAGTAGCAAACCGGGACCCACCCGGACTGAAGCTTTCTTT	CASSKPGPTRTEAFF
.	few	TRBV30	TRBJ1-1	TGTGCCCTGGACGGGGCCGACGTGTACACTGAAGCTTTCTTT	CALDGADVYTEAFF
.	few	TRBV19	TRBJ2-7	TGTGCCAGTAGTATAGGCCACTTTGCCTACGAGCAGTACTTC	CASSIGHFAYEQYF
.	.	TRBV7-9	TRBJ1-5	TGTGCCAGCAGCTTAGAGTTATCGGGGAATCAGCCCCAGCATTTT	CASSLELSGNQPQHF
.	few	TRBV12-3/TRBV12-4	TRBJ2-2	TGTGCCAGCAGGGCCGAGGGACACCTCACCGGGGAGCTGTTTTTT	CASRAEGHLTGELFF
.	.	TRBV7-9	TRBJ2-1	TGTGCCAGCAGCTTATCGACTCGGAACTACAATGAGCAGTTCTTC	CASSLSTRNYNEQFF
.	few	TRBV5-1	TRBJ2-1	TGCGCCAGCAGCGCACTGGGGTCAGGAAATGAGCAGTTCTTC	CASSALGSGNEQFF
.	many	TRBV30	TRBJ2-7	TGTGCCTGGAGTGTTGGGGTTTGGGAGCAGTACTTC	CAWSVGVWEQYF
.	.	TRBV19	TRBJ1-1	TGTGCCAGTAGTATAGATCTTAGGGCGCCTGAAGCTTTCTTT	CASSIDLRAPEAFF
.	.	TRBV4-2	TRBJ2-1	TGTGCCAGCAGCCAAGTGGTCCTTGGGAGACCGCCATACAATGAGCAGTTCTTC	CASSQVVLGRPPYNEQFF
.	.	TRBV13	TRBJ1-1	TGTGCCAGCAAAGGGGGCACTGAAGCTTTCTTT	CASKGGTEAFF
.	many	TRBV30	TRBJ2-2	TGTGCCTGGAGGTTCGGAGCGATGGCCGGGGAGCTGTTTTTT	CAWRFGAMAGELFF
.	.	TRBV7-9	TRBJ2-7	TGTGCCAGCAGCTCCTCCCGGGACTACGAGCAGTACTTC	CASSSSRDYEQYF